The clone carrying this T cell receptor beta chain was seen a handful of times. The antigen is undetermined. The data belong to a study of cytomegalovirus exposure and HLA in healthy donors. Donors sampled were nominally healthy, though unrecorded immune exposures were likely. Study observations and caveats: A few V segments could not be told apart, such as TRBV6-2 and TRBV6-3, and were left out. The authors listed 150 to 200 TCR beta chains as cytomegalovirus-associated. Analyzed later, most CMV-associated TCR beta chains appeared HLA-restricted.

The primer mix had 60 Vbeta and 13 Jbeta primers. TCRdb's table, derived via immunoSEQ multiplex PCR, lists solely in-frame clones and lacks some. The sample contains 99,000 or so clones, 76% of which appear only once. The V gene's germline CDR1 is SGDLS and CDR2 YYNGEE. The CDR3 loop spans 15 amino acids. The ends lost 0 bases at V and 3 bases at J; junction bases unmatched: 4. This clonotype was sampled from a woman in her late teens or twenties in good health and CMV-seropositive. Sequenced material: PBMCs. This chain uses TRBV9 with TRBJ2-3; 7 bases are a match to TRBD2. The CDR3: CASSVGLAETDTQYF. CDR3 nucleotide sequence: TGTGCCAGCAGCGTAGGTCTAGCGGAAACAGATACGCAGTATTTT.